This T cell receptor beta chain was obtained from a study of blood T cell repertoires in COVID-19. On the study more broadly: There were acute and convalescent COVID-19 samples, and they came from the United States, Italy and Spain.

This clone was recorded once. In the original analysis: The authors estimated nucleated cell counts from reference gene primer amplification. The protocol was immunoSEQ multiplex PCR, while the TCRdb copy is restricted to in-frame clones and leaves out a portion. V and J calls and clone size follow that table, whereas D and trimming were derived from the DNA. The sample has about 120,000 clones; around 82% are singletons. The receptor was isolated from a young man with COVID-19, enrolled during active disease. Sequences were obtained from peripheral blood.

DNA of the CDR3: TGTGCCATCAGTGTTTCAGGGGATGAAGCTTTCTTT. It yields the protein CAISVSGDEAFF. V is TRBV10-3 and J is TRBJ1-1; the D gene is possibly TRBD1 (6 bases). Trimming cost V 4 bases and J 7 bases, with 10 bases left between them. Looked up from germline, CDR1 is ENHRY and CDR2 is SYGVKD. The CDR3 runs 12 residues.